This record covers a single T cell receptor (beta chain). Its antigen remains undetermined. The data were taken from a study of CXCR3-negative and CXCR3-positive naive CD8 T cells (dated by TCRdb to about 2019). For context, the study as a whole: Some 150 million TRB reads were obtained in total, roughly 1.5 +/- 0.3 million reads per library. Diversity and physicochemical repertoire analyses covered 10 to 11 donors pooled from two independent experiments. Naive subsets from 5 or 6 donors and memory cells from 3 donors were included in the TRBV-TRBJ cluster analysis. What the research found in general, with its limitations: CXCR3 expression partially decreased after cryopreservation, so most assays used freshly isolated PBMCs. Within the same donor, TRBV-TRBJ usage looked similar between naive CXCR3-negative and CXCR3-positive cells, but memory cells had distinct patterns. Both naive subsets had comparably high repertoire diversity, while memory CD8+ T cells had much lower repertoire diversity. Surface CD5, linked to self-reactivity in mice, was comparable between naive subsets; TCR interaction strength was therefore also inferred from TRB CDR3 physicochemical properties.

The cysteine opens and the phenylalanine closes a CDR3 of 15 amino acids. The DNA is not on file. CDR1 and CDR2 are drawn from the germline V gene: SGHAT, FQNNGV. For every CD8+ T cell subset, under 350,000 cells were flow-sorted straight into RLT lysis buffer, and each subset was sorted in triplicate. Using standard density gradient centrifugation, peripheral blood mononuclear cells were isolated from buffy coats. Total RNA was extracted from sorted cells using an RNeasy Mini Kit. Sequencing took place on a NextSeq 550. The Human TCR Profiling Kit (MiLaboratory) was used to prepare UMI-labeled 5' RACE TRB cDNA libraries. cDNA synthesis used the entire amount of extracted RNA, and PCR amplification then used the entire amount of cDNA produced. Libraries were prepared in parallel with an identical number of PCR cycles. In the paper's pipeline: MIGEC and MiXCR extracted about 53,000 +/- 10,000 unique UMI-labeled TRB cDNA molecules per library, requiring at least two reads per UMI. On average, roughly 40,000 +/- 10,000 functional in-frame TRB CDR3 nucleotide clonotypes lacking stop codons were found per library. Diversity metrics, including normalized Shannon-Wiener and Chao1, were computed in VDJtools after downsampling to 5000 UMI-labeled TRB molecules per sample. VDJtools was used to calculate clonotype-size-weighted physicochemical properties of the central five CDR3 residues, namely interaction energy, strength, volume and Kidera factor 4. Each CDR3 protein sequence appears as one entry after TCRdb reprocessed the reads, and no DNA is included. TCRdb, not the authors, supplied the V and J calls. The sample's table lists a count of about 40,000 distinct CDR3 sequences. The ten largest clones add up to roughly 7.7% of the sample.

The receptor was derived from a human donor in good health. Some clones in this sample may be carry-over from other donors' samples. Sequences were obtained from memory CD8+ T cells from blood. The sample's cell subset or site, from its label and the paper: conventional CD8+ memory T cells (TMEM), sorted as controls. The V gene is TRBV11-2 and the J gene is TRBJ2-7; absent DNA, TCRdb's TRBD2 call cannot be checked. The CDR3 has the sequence CASSSSSGGGYEQYF.